Each of the 25 T cell receptor beta chains below was sequenced from the same sample in a study of breast tumors, draining lymph nodes, adjacent tissues. TCRdb reprocessed the multiplex PCR reads via MiXCR and lists one record per CDR3 protein. In the table there are fewer than 300,000 distinct CDR3 sequences, roughly 32% of which are singletons. Axillary draining lymph nodes of breast cancer patients supplied the node samples. Sequencing was performed on axillary lymph node tissue. Receptors originate from a female donor with breast cancer. Some clones in this sample may be carry-over from other donors' samples.

V and J are TRBV20-1 and TRBJ2-2; TRBD2 matches at 10 bases. The CDR3 totals 17 residues. V was clipped by 5 bases and J by 4 bases; unmatched bases: 13. Germline CDR1 DFQATT, CDR2 SNEGSKA (reference sequence). The CDR3 sequence: CSALGTSVRAGTGELFF. In DNA form, the CDR3 reads TGCAGTGCTCTCGGGACTAGCGTTCGAGCGGGCACCGGGGAGCTGTTTTTT.

In the case of this clonotype: Being one base from a much bigger clone, this may be a read error. This chain uses TRBV6-6 with TRBJ2-7; D is undetermined. Deletions cut 6 bases from V and 5 bases from J, with 11 bases between. Per germline, CDR1 MNHNY and CDR2 SVGAGI (reference sequence). CDR3 length: 12 residues. CDR3 residues: CASSPQTDEQYF. CDR3 in DNA: TGTGCCAGCAGCCCACAGACGGACGAGCAGTACTTC.

This clonotype was counted ten times or more. V is TRBV7-2 and J is TRBJ2-2; D not resolved. Looked up from germline, CDR1 is SGHTA and CDR2 is FQGNSA. The germline V and J ends were trimmed by 5 bases and 5 bases, with 9 bases remaining between them. The CDR3 sequence is 13 residues long. The CDR3 DNA sequence: TGTGCCAGCAGCCAACTTACTACCGGGGAGCTGTTTTTT. It encodes CASSQLTTGELFF.

On this clonotype itself: The CDR3 ends on some other residue instead of the conserved phenylalanine or tryptophan, so this is likely a read error. It is unclear where the CDR3 begins or ends on the DNA, so no DNA is shown, and the CDR3 is as TCRdb lists it. This chain's CDR3 is CASSLAYS. This chain uses TRBV12-3 or TRBV12-4 with TRBJ1-6. The CDR3 length equals 8 residues, ends included.

There are many counts of this clonotype. The chain couples TRBV6-4 to TRBJ2-5; TRBD2 is a possible D gene (5 bases). The CDR3 has 13 amino acids. V lost 3 bases and J lost 7, with 12 bases in between. The germline V gene encodes CDR1 MRHNA and CDR2 SNTAGT. CDR3 nucleotides: TGTGCCAGCAGTGAGGACTGGGCGGGGACCCAGTACTTC. Translated, it gives CASSEDWAGTQYF.

The chain employs TRBV20-1 and TRBJ2-2; no clear D. The germline V gene encodes CDR1 DFQATT and CDR2 SNEGSKA (reference sequence). This CDR3 has 14 residues. V was cut by 0 bases and J by 1 base, with 6 bases left in between. This chain's CDR3 is CSARDPLNTGELFF. In nucleotides, the CDR3 is TGCAGTGCTAGAGATCCTTTGAACACCGGGGAGCTGTTTTTT.

In its sample, this clonotype was seen many times. V is TRBV9 and J is TRBJ2-2, with D tentatively TRBD2 (5 bases). Looked up from germline, CDR1 is SGDLS and CDR2 is YYNGEE. V was trimmed by 2 bases and J by 5 bases, leaving 7 bases between them. The CDR3 spans 13 residues. In nucleotides, the CDR3 is TGTGCCAGCAGCGTGTGGGAGACCGGGGAGCTGTTTTTT. It specifies CASSVWETGELFF.

The chain recombines TRBV28 with TRBJ2-1, with 7 bases that match TRBD2. Trimming took 8 bases from V and 6 from J; bases not matched to a gene: 13. CDR1 and CDR2 from the germline V gene are MDHEN and SYDVKM. CDR3 length: 15 amino acids. Here the CDR3 DNA reads TGTGCCAGCTCCTCCGGCGGACTAGGAACCAATGAGCAGTTCTTC. Translation: CASSSGGLGTNEQFF.

The rearrangement links TRBV2 to TRBJ2-7; D gene ambiguous. CDR1 and CDR2 (germline): SNHLY, FYNNEI. The CDR3 spans 13 residues. Trimming stripped 4 bases from V and 9 bases from J, with 16 bases between. The CDR3 DNA is TGTGCCAGCAGTGCCGCGGCACATCTGGGGCAGTACTTC. Its translation: CASSAAAHLGQYF. Using reference TRBV2 and TRBJ2-7 for the parts outside the CDR3, the full variable domain is EPEVTQTPSHQVTQMGQEVILRCVPISNHLYFYWYRQILGQKVEFLVSFYNNEISEKSEIFDDQFSVERPDGSNFTLKIRSTKLEDSAMYFCASSAAAHLGQYFGPGTRLTVT.

This clonotype showed up many times. The V call is TRBV20-1, the J call TRBJ2-3; tentative D call: TRBD2 (6 bases). This CDR3 comprises 14 residues. V was clipped by 1 base and J by 2 bases, with 10 bases between them. Germline V CDR1 and CDR2: DFQATT, SNEGSKA (reference sequence). CDR3 in DNA: TGCAGTGCTAGAGCCGGCGGGGCCACAGATACGCAGTATTTT. As protein: CSARAGGATDTQYF.

In its sample, this clonotype was seen many times. J is TRBJ2-1 and V is TRBV9; 7 bases map to TRBD1. With 0 bases clipped from V and 0 bases from J, the junction kept 0 bases outside the gene matches. Germline lookup yields CDR1 SGDLS and CDR2 YYNGEE. The CDR3 is 15 residues long. The CDR3 sequence: CASSVGDSSYNEQFF. The CDR3 nucleotides are TGTGCCAGCAGCGTAGGGGACAGCTCCTACAATGAGCAGTTCTTC. Based on the CDR3 plus reference TRBV9 and TRBJ2-1, the full variable domain is DSGVTQTPKHLITATGQRVTLRCSPRSGDLSVYWYQQSLDQGLQFLIQYYNGEERAKGNILERFSAQQFPDLHSELNLSSLELGDSALYFCASSVGDSSYNEQFFGPGTRLTVL.

This clonotype showed up just a few times. The rearrangement links TRBV7-3 to TRBJ1-1, with 8 bases matching TRBD1. Per germline, CDR1 SGHTA and CDR2 FQGTGA. V dropped 4 bases and J dropped 4; count of bases not matched to a gene: 8. The CDR3 has 15 residues. CDR3: CASSSQRTGSTEAFF. As DNA, the CDR3 is TGTGCCAGCAGCTCCCAGCGGACAGGGAGCACTGAAGCTTTCTTT.

A single count supports this clonotype. DNA for the CDR3: TGTGCCAGCAGCCCTGGACAGACTAATGAAAAACTGTTTTTT. This gives the protein CASSPGQTNEKLFF. The rearrangement uses TRBV7-3 and TRBJ1-4; a possible D gene is TRBD1 (6 bases). Per germline, CDR1 SGHTA and CDR2 FQGTGA. The CDR3 extends over 14 amino acids. Trimming removed 5 bases at V and 2 bases at J, with 9 bases between.

In regard to this clonotype: It is unclear where the CDR3 begins or ends on the DNA, so no DNA is shown, and the CDR3 is as TCRdb lists it. V gene TRBV29-1 combines with J gene TRBJ1-6; the table's D call of TRBD1 was not tested on the DNA. Germline CDR1 SQVTM, CDR2 ANQGSEA. The CDR3 has 23 amino acids, counting both end residues. The CDR3: CSVVFGSTYICSAQNQGLSPLHF.

This clonotype has more than one count but fewer than ten. The rearrangement joins TRBV18 to TRBJ1-5; TRBD1 matches 10 bases. From germline, CDR1 is KGHSH and CDR2 LQKENI. CDR3 length: 15 amino acids. Trimming took 6 bases from V and 2 from J; bases not matched to a gene: 4. CDR3 amino acids: CASSAGQGGNQPQHF. The CDR3 DNA sequence: TGTGCCAGCTCGGCCGGACAGGGGGGCAATCAGCCCCAGCATTTT.

A few counts support this clonotype. It may be a read error: a sequence one base away is much more abundant. The genes are TRBV20-1 and TRBJ2-7; the match to TRBD2 covers 8 bases. Germline CDR1 DFQATT, CDR2 SNEGSKA (reference sequence). This CDR3 region has 12 residues. DNA of the CDR3: TGCAGTGCCGCCGGGACTAGATATGAGCCGTACTTC. It translates to CSAAGTRYEPYF.

The sample holds many counts of this clonotype. CDR3 loop: CASSGGGLNTDTQYF. The CDR3 bases are TGTGCCTCATCGGGTGGTGGGTTGAACACAGATACGCAGTATTTT. The V gene is TRBV6-2 or TRBV6-3, the J gene TRBJ2-3; no clear D. The germline V gene has CDR1 MNHEY and CDR2 SVGEGT. CDR3 size: 15 residues. Trimming cost V 11 bases and J 2 bases, with 20 bases left between them.

This clonotype was seen ten or more times. CDR3 sequence reads: CASSLGSGTSSYEQYF. As DNA, the CDR3 is TGTGCCAGCAGCTTAGGCAGCGGGACGAGCTCCTACGAGCAGTACTTC. The chain carries TRBV7-2 and TRBJ2-7; TRBD2 aligns across 7 bases. The germline gives CDR1 SGHTA, CDR2 FQGNSA. This CDR3 is built from 16 residues. Germline trimming cut 1 base from V and 0 bases from J; bases unmatched to any gene: 6.

This clonotype was found a few times. V is TRBV20-1 and J is TRBJ2-3; 13 positions agree with TRBD2. CDR3 length: 18 amino acids. Germline V gene sequence: CDR1 DFQATT, CDR2 SNEGSKA (reference sequence). Germline trimming cut 5 bases from V and 4 bases from J; bases unmatched to any gene: 15. CDR3 residues: CSARRGLAGWGPPDTQYF. The CDR3 DNA sequence: TGCAGTGCTCGACGGGGACTAGCGGGATGGGGGCCCCCAGATACGCAGTATTTT.

This clonotype was recorded many times. The V and J genes are TRBV29-1 and TRBJ2-2; tentatively, D is TRBD1 (6 bases). CDR1 is SQVTM and CDR2 is ANQGSEA in the germline V gene. V was pared by 7 bases and J by 6 bases, with 15 bases between. The CDR3 length is 13 residues. For the CDR3, the DNA is TGCAGCGGCTCCGGGACATCATCCGGGGAGCTGTTTTTT. Protein sequence: CSGSGTSSGELFF.

Worth noting for this clonotype: The germline gene is not matched at one end of the junction; a read error may be the cause. The chain uses TRBV5-1 and TRBJ1-1; D possibly corresponds to TRBD1 (5 bases). Germline V lookup: CDR1 SGHRS, CDR2 YFSETQ. The CDR3 consists of 14 residues. The CDR3 bases are TGCGCCAGCAGGTACGGGGGGGGTCCCACTGAAGCTTCCTTT. As protein: CASRYGGGPTEASF.

Regarding this clonotype: A much larger clone lies one base from this, so it may be a read error. The rearrangement links TRBV20-1 to TRBJ2-5, with D unresolved. The CDR3 totals 11 residues. The germline CDR1 and CDR2 sequences are DFQATT and SNEGSKA (reference sequence). Here the CDR3 reads CSASLQETQCF. The CDR3 nucleotides are TGCAGTGCTAGCCTCCAAGAGACCCAGTGCTTC.

The CDR3 sequence is CASSPTRDGTGELFF. The CDR3 DNA reads as TGTGCCAGCTCACCAACCCGGGACGGCACCGGGGAGCTGTTTTTT. The chain couples TRBV18 to TRBJ2-2; possibly TRBD1 or TRBD2 for D (5 bases each). Germline assignment: CDR1 KGHSH and CDR2 LQKENI. V gave up 2 bases and J gave up 4 bases, with 11 bases separating them. The CDR3 runs to 15 residues.

This clonotype occurred many times. The chain is built from TRBV7-9 and TRBJ2-7; 9 positions match TRBD1. Germline V gene lookup returns CDR1 SEHNR and CDR2 FQNEAQ (reference sequence). The CDR3 is made up of 19 amino acids. The ends lost 1 base at V and 4 bases at J; junction bases unmatched: 17. The CDR3 spells CASSLGDSGTGSIVYEQYF. CDR3 bases: TGTGCCAGCAGCTTAGGAGACTCCGGGACAGGGTCCATCGTTTACGAGCAGTACTTC.

As to this clonotype: Since a much larger clone is just one base distant, this may be a read error. The chain couples TRBV12-3 or TRBV12-4 to TRBJ2-5; D call uncertain. CDR3 size: 12 residues. V was cut by 7 bases and J by 5 bases, with 11 bases left in between. Here the CDR3 DNA reads TGTGCCAGCACCAACGGCTGGGAGACCCAGTACTTC. It specifies CASTNGWETQYF.